This T cell receptor beta chain was sequenced for a study of Graves' ophthalmopathy and Graves' hyperthyroidism. Germline assignment: CDR1 SNHLY and CDR2 FYNNEI. The length of the CDR3 is 12 residues. Trimming took 8 bases from V and 4 from J; bases not matched to a gene: 4. This clonotype was recorded at least ten times. Beta-chain TCR CDR3 regions were amplified from RNA transcripts. After a first-round RT-PCR with HTBI primers, a second-round multiplex PCR was run. TCRdb recomputed calls from the multiplex PCR reads with MiXCR, one row per CDR3 protein. This table has about 160,000 distinct CDR3 sequences, more than 30% appearing once.

The chain carries TRBV2 and TRBJ2-7; 8 bases line up with TRBD1. Sequenced input: peripheral blood. The source of this sequence is a woman between 40 and 55 years old with Graves' ophthalmopathy. The chain's CDR3 is CASGTGSYEQYF. CDR3 nucleotide sequence: TGTGCCAGCGGGACAGGTTCGTACGAGCAGTACTTC.